One TCR beta chain is described in this entry. Patients with Susac syndrome met diagnostic criteria that were recently defined for definite or probable disease. With random hexamers, roughly 0.45 to 1 ug RNA was reverse transcribed. Across 54 Vbeta and 13 Jbeta, TCR beta CDR3 was amplified with immunoSEQ multiplex PCR. Using its own MiXCR run on the immunoSEQ multiplex PCR reads, TCRdb lists one record per CDR3 protein. The sample lists under 250,000 distinct CDR3 sequences; about 95% were seen once. This entry belongs to a study of CD8 T cells in Susac syndrome. The CDR3 is 15 amino acids. Looked up from germline, CDR1 is MDHEN and CDR2 is SYDVKM. V lost 6 bases and J lost 4, with 18 bases in between.

Sequenced input: CD4+ T cells from PBMCs. This receptor was taken from a human donor with Susac syndrome. The rearrangement joins TRBV28 to TRBJ1-2; D gene unclear. In nucleotides, the CDR3 is TGTGCCAGCAGCCCACTCTCCGGAGGGTTCTATGGCTACACCTTC. Its translation is CASSPLSGGFYGYTF.